This record looks at one T cell receptor (beta chain) sequence and its context. The germline V gene has CDR1 MNHEY and CDR2 SVGAGI. CDR3 length: 15 residues. Trimming took 6 bases from V and 2 from J; bases not matched to a gene: 5. This sample stems from a study of blood T cell repertoires in COVID-19. Method: immunoSEQ multiplex PCR; TCRdb's copy keeps in-frame clones and lacks some. The sample consists of fewer than 300,000 clones, roughly 85% of them appearing once. The TCR originated in a man aged 50 to 59 with active or convalescent COVID-19. This sequence joins TRBV6-5 and TRBJ2-7; 12 bases are a match to TRBD2. The sample was peripheral blood. This CDR3 is CASRRTSGDTYEQYF. CDR3 coding DNA: TGTGCCAGCAGACGGACTAGCGGGGACACCTACGAGCAGTACTTC.